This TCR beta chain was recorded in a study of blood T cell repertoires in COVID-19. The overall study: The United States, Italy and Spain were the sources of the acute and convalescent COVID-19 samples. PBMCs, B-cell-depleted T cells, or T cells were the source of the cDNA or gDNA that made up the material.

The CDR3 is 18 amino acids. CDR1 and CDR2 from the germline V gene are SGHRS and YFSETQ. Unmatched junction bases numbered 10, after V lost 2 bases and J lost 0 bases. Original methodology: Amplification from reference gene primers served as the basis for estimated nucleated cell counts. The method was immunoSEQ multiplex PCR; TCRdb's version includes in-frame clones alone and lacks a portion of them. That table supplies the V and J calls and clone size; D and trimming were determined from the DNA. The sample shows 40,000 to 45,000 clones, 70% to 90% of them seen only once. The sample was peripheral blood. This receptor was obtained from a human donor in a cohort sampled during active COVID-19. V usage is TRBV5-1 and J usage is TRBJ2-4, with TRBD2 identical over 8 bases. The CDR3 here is CASSFDPGAGAAKNIQYF. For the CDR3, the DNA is TGCGCCAGCAGCTTCGACCCTGGAGCGGGAGCAGCCAAAAACATTCAGTACTTC.